This section outlines one T cell receptor (beta chain) sequence together with its context. The antigen is undetermined. Trimming took 4 bases from V and 6 from J, leaving 18 bases between them. The germline V gene has CDR1 LGHDT and CDR2 YNNKEL (reference sequence). There are 15 residues in the CDR3. This specimen comes from a study of response to subunit inactivated influenza vaccine. TCRdb passed the RT-PCR reads through MiXCR, listing each CDR3 protein once. Among some 160,000 distinct CDR3 sequences listed, 11% were seen once. Findings and caveats of the study: The authors offered the suggestion that each seasonal influenza vaccination recruits few new T cells.

V and J are TRBV3-1 and TRBJ2-5; D is perhaps TRBD2 (6 bases). Sequences were derived from non-naive T cells sorted from PBMCs, sampled roughly 45 days after vaccination. The receptor's source is a man aged 50-60 years who received an inactivated influenza vaccine. In nucleotides, the CDR3 is TGTGCCAGCAGCCTACTTCTAGCGCAGATTAAGACCCAGTACTTC. Its protein product is CASSLLLAQIKTQYF.